One TCR beta chain is described in this entry. What it binds is unknown. This sample was taken from a study of cytomegalovirus exposure and HLA in healthy donors. Study as a whole: Across 350 to 500 genotyped donors, approximately 81% landed in the Caucasian-associated ancestry cluster.

The primer mix had 60 Vbeta and 13 Jbeta primers. The data were produced by immunoSEQ multiplex PCR, yet TCRdb's version contains in-frame clones alone and is incomplete. In the table there are more than 100,000 clones, over 75% of which are singletons. Donors showed nominal health when sampled, although they likely had unrecorded immune exposures. Study outcomes and limitations: Most CMV-associated TCR beta chains were later found to appear HLA-restricted. There were some public TCRs occurring in many donors, but most TCR sequences were rare.

J lost 6 bases, V lost 6 bases, and 9 bases had no gene match. Germline loops: CDR1 SGHRS, CDR2 YFSETQ. This CDR3 spans 15 amino acids. The sequenced material came from PBMCs. The rearrangement uses TRBV5-1 and TRBJ2-2; TRBD1 aligns across 9 bases. This clonotype was sampled from a human donor in good health. DNA for the CDR3: TGCGCCAGCACCTGGACAGGGGACGGGGCCGGGGAGCTGTTTTTT. Protein sequence: CASTWTGDGAGELFF.